Below, 7 T cell receptor beta chains from the same sample are listed, as sequenced in a study of blood T cells in healthy people across ages. A second about 7 to 11 cycle PCR used barcoded and J-beta primers. MiXCR was run by TCRdb on the 5' RACE reads, yielding one entry per CDR3 protein. The sample contains 650,000 to 950,000 distinct CDR3 sequences, under 45% of which appear only once. Sample: blood. The receptors here all came from a man aged 60 to 75 in good health.

J is TRBJ2-3 and V is TRBV4-1, with 8 bases matching TRBD2. Germline loops: CDR1 MGHRA, CDR2 YSYEKL. Trimming cost V 0 bases and J 4 bases; bases outside gene matches: 0. This CDR3 is built from 14 residues. The CDR3 DNA is TGCGCCAGCAGCCAAGAGCGGGGGGCAGATACGCAGTATTTT. Encoded protein: CASSQERGADTQYF.

This clonotype was observed once. This chain uses TRBV12-3 or TRBV12-4 with TRBJ2-1; TRBD1 agrees at 10 bases. The junction had 8 bases not matched to a gene; V was cut back by 8 bases and J by 7 bases. The CDR3 extends over 14 amino acids. This chain's CDR3 is CASGSTGGSNEQFF. The CDR3 bases are TGTGCCAGCGGATCGACAGGGGGCTCGAATGAGCAGTTCTTC.

The rearrangement links TRBV12-3 or TRBV12-4 to TRBJ1-2; the D is unclear. The CDR3 has 13 amino acids. V lost 5 bases to trimming and J lost 3 bases, with 10 bases between them. The CDR3 region has the DNA TGTGCCAGCAGTGTGTCAGTGGACTATGGCTACACCTTC. Amino acids: CASSVSVDYGYTF.

The chain is built from TRBV5-1 and TRBJ2-7; 7 positions match TRBD2. CDR1 and CDR2 (germline): SGHRS, YFSETQ. CDR3 length: 16 residues. V trimming: 0 bases; J trimming: 1 base; junction bases outside the gene matches: 7. CDR3 bases: TGCGCCAGCAGCTTGGGGGGGGGACCACGATCCTACGAGCAGTACTTC. Translated: CASSLGGGPRSYEQYF. Supplemented by reference TRBV5-1 and TRBJ2-7, the full variable domain reads KAGVTQTPRYLIKTRGQQVTLSCSPISGHRSVSWYQQTPGQGLQFLFEYFSETQRNKGNFPGRFSGRQFSNSRSEMNVSTLELGDSALYLCASSLGGGPRSYEQYFGPGTRLTVT.

A word on this clonotype: An end of the junction differs from the germline gene, which may be a read error. CDR3 DNA sequence: TGTACCAGCAGTACCAGGTTCTCCTACAATGAGCAGTTCTTC. Amino acids: CTSSTRFSYNEQFF. The chain couples TRBV14 to TRBJ2-1; D not resolved. Per germline, CDR1 SGHDN and CDR2 FVKESK. The CDR3 has 14 residues.

This clonotype was detected a few times. J is TRBJ2-1 and V is TRBV5-5, with TRBD2 matching over 7 bases. Germline V gene sequence: CDR1 SGHKS, CDR2 YYEKEE (reference sequence). The J segment lost 10 bases and the V segment lost 2 bases, leaving 9 bases of the junction unmatched. This CDR3 spans 14 amino acids. The CDR3 bases are TGTGCCAGCAGCTTAGATTTAGGAGCGGGGGAGCAGTTCTTC. Amino acid sequence: CASSLDLGAGEQFF.

The J gene is TRBJ1-6, the V gene TRBV30, with a possible D match to TRBD1 (6 bases). Trimming left V 5 bases short and J 6 bases short, with 14 bases between. CDR1 GTSNPN and CDR2 SVGIG come from the germline V gene (reference sequence). The CDR3 has 14 residues. CDR3 DNA sequence: TGTGCCTGGTGTAGGGTCAGGGGTAATTCACCCCTCCACTTT. Translated: CAWCRVRGNSPLHF.